This is a list of T cell receptor beta chains from one sample in a study of blood T cell repertoires in COVID-19. TCRdb's copy holds only in-frame clones and misses some; the assay was immunoSEQ multiplex PCR. The sample lists approximately 320,000 clones, around 90% occurring once. The sequenced sample was PBMCs or T cells enriched from blood (not recorded which). The receptors here all came from a woman between 18 and 29 years old who had recovered from COVID-19. Both conserved end residues are part of each CDR3. The D gene is left open where the match is weak. The size entry is marked missing in some rows and otherwise reads once, few, many or a size class.

clone_size d_call j_call v_call cdr3_nt cdr3_aa
NA TRBD1 TRBJ2-3 TRBV29-1 TGCAGCGTTGATATGGGACAGGGGACCACAGATACGCAGTATTTT CSVDMGQGTTDTQYF
NA NA TRBJ1-2 TRBV7-2 TGTGCCAGCAGTCCACAAAGAGGAGGATCTGGCTACACCTTC CASSPQRGGSGYTF
NA NA TRBJ2-7 TRBV2 TGTGCCAGCAGTGCAACCGGGACAACGTCTTACGAGCAGTACTTC CASSATGTTSYEQYF
NA NA TRBJ1-3 TRBV2 TGTGCCAGCAGTGTGCCGAGACAGACAACTGGAAACACCATATATTTT CASSVPRQTTGNTIYF
NA TRBD2 TRBJ2-7 TRBV7-2 TGTGCCAGCAGGGTAGCGGGGAGGGCCTACGAGCAGTACTTC CASRVAGRAYEQYF
few NA TRBJ1-3 TRBV2 TGTGCCAGCAGTGAAGTGGCCTCTGGAAACACCATATATTTT CASSEVASGNTIYF
NA NA TRBJ2-7 TRBV7-8 TGTGCCAGCAGCTTTGGCAGCTCCTACGAGCAGTACTTC CASSFGSSYEQYF
NA TRBD2 TRBJ2-1 TRBV27 TGTGCGAGTGAAAAGCGGGGGGGCTTTAATGAGCAGTTCTTC CASEKRGGFNEQFF
NA TRBD2 TRBJ2-1 TRBV7-3 TGTGCCAGCAGCCAAACTAGCGGGGGGGCCCATGAGCAGTTCTTC CASSQTSGGAHEQFF
NA TRBD1 TRBJ2-7 TRBV28 TGTGCCAGCAGCCCAGTTAGGGGGACAGTTGGGTTGGAGCAGTACTTC CASSPVRGTVGLEQYF
NA NA TRBJ1-5 TRBV18 TGTGCCAGCTCCGCCACGGGAGGGAGTAGCAATCAGCCCCAGCATTTT CASSATGGSSNQPQHF
NA TRBD1 TRBJ1-5 TRBV2 TGTGCCAGCAGCGACAGGGAAAATAGCAATCAGCCCCAGCATTTT CASSDRENSNQPQHF
once NA TRBJ2-6 TRBV5-4 TGTGCCAGCAGCATAAACCTAGTCTCTGGGGCCAACGTCCTGACTTTC CASSINLVSGANVLTF
NA NA TRBJ1-6 TRBV6-6 TGTGCCAGCAGTCGCACCCCGGGGACACAAACGCATTCACCCCTCCACTTT CASSRTPGTQTHSPLHF
few NA TRBJ1-1 TRBV29-1 TGCAGCGTTGGGATCTCAGGCAACACTGAAGCTTTCTTT CSVGISGNTEAFF
NA NA TRBJ2-7 TRBV25-1 TGTGCCAGCAGTGTGACAGTCTACGAGCAGTACTTC CASSVTVYEQYF
once NA TRBJ2-5 TRBV29-1 TGCAGCGTAGGACAGTATAGTCGGGAGACCCAGTACTTC CSVGQYSRETQYF
few NA TRBJ1-6 TRBV15 TGTGCCACCAGCAGATCCAGGGGTATTAATTCACCCCTCCACTTT CATSRSRGINSPLHF